Sequencing of this TCR beta chain was carried out in a study of CD8 T cells in Susac syndrome. This CDR3 is built from 14 residues. Trimming removed 8 bases from V and 10 bases from J; junction bases left unmatched: 16. The germline V gene encodes CDR1 MNHEY and CDR2 SVGEGT. With random hexamers, reverse transcription was performed on about 0.45 to 1 ug of RNA. TCRdb reprocessed the immunoSEQ multiplex PCR reads via MiXCR and lists one record per CDR3 protein. The sample includes about 100,000 distinct CDR3 sequences, roughly 96% of them seen just once. J is TRBJ2-7 and V is TRBV6-2 or TRBV6-3; 8 nucleotides align to TRBD2. The sequencing input was CD8+ T cells from PBMCs. The sequence was obtained from a human donor with Susac syndrome. Here the CDR3 reads CASRGIQRELAQYF. The CDR3 bases are TGTGCCAGCCGGGGCATACAGCGGGAGTTGGCCCAGTACTTC.